This T cell receptor beta chain was observed in a study of T-cell memory formation after mild COVID-19. Overall study results and limits: Some clones that responded turned up in pre-infection memory, which suggests that cross-reactive memory joined in. The authors did not confirm SARS-CoV-2 specificity of second-wave clones peaking day 37.

The CDR3 length is 13 residues. V lost 3 bases, J lost 6 bases, and 10 bases lay in between. From germline, CDR1 is SGHRS and CDR2 YFSETQ. Via MiXCR, TCRdb re-called the 5' RACE reads, giving one row per CDR3 protein. The table lists 250,000 to 300,000 distinct CDR3 sequences, 8.2% of them singletons, with approximately 23% in the top ten. This clonotype has just a few counts. Its antigen remains unknown. This TCR derives from a man aged 18-30 years who had mild COVID-19 (a few samples of this study predate the infection). Cell type and time point are not known. Sequencing was performed on PBMCs or a T cell subset sorted from them (not recorded which). The chain is built from TRBV5-1 and TRBJ2-1, with D possibly being TRBD2 (5 bases). CDR3 nucleotides: TGCGCCAGCAGCTCGGACTCATTCAATGAGCAGTTCTTC. It is translated as CASSSDSFNEQFF.